The text below deals with one T cell receptor (beta chain). The antigen is undetermined. The length of the CDR3 is 13 residues. V was clipped by 1 base and J by 2 bases, with 4 bases between them. Germline CDR1 reads KGHSH; CDR2 reads LQKENI. The method was immunoSEQ multiplex PCR; TCRdb's version includes in-frame clones alone and lacks a portion of them. The data contain 70,000 to 100,000 clones, approximately 83% of them seen just once; the ten biggest clones take up about 5.6%. During the collection period, no donor immune events like infections were recorded. This record belongs to a study of identifying expanded T cells in peripheral blood. Regarding the study as a whole: Across healthy donors, higher total template counts meant significantly greater approximately two-week count variance. Differentially abundant clones: around 1.1 between replicates, 16.4 at around 2 weeks, around 20 at four.

Sequenced material: blood. The chain couples TRBV18 to TRBJ2-3; no clear D gene. This receptor was identified in a person between 18 and 70 years old in good health. As DNA, the CDR3 is TGTGCCAGCTCACCACTTAACACAGATACGCAGTATTTT. Its translation is CASSPLNTDTQYF. Full variable domain (missing parts from reference TRBV18 and TRBJ2-3): NAGVMQNPRHLVRRRGQEARLRCSPMKGHSHVYWYRQLPEEGLKFMVYLQKENIIDESGMPKERFSAEFPKEGPSILRIQQVVRGDSAAYFCASSPLNTDTQYFGPGTRLTVL.